Below, 8 T cell receptor beta chains from the same sample are listed, as sequenced in a study of cytomegalovirus exposure and HLA in healthy donors. TCRdb's table, derived via immunoSEQ multiplex PCR, lists solely in-frame clones and lacks some. The sample contains roughly 84,000 clones, more than 75% of which appear only once. Sequencing was performed on PBMCs. Source of these receptors: a man aged 30 to 45 in good health and CMV-seronegative.

CDR3 protein: CSAGGDYEQYF. CDR3 sequence (DNA): TGCAGTGCTGGGGGGGACTACGAGCAGTACTTC. The chain is built from TRBV20-1 and TRBJ2-7, with 7 bases aligning to TRBD2. Per germline, CDR1 DFQATT and CDR2 SNEGSKA (reference sequence). The CDR3 is 11 amino acids. V was clipped by 5 bases and J by 3 bases; unmatched bases: 1.

Points on this clone: A read error may account for a junction end that differs from germline. This chain connects TRBV7-7 to TRBJ1-3; tentatively, D is TRBD1 (6 bases). The CDR3 loop spans 14 amino acids. CDR1 and CDR2 (germline): SSHAT, FNYEAQ (reference sequence). DNA of the CDR3: TGTGCTAGCAGTACAGGGCTCTCTGGAAACACCATATATTTT. Residues: CASSTGLSGNTIYF.

The chain combines TRBV27 with TRBJ1-2; 8 bases map to TRBD1. The V gene's germline CDR1 is MNHEY and CDR2 SMNVEV (reference sequence). This CDR3 is built from 16 residues. Unmatched junction bases numbered 13, after V lost 5 bases and J lost 5 bases. The DNA for the CDR3 is TGTGCCAGCAGTCCGTCAGACAGGGGTCTTCGGTATGGCTACACCTTC. Amino acids: CASSPSDRGLRYGYTF.

J is TRBJ2-3 and V is TRBV28; possible D gene TRBD1, 6 bases. Trimming removed 9 bases at V and 1 base at J, with 11 bases between. Looked up from germline, CDR1 is MDHEN and CDR2 is SYDVKM. This CDR3 contains 13 residues. The CDR3 spells CASGTLRTDTQYF. For the CDR3, the DNA is TGTGCCAGTGGGACACTCCGCACAGATACGCAGTATTTT.

The chain uses TRBV2 and TRBJ2-2; TRBD1 matches at 9 bases. Losses at the gene ends were 9 bases for V and 5 bases for J; bases not matched to a gene: 10. The CDR3 is 15 residues long. Per the germline V gene, CDR1 is SNHLY and CDR2 is FYNNEI. This CDR3 reads CASRTGGSRTGELFF. The CDR3 DNA reads as TGTGCCAGTAGAACAGGGGGCTCGAGAACCGGGGAGCTGTTTTTT.

This chain links TRBV2 with TRBJ2-1; D possibly corresponds to TRBD2 (6 bases). Trimming removed 8 bases at V and 2 bases at J, with 13 bases between. Germline values: CDR1 SNHLY, CDR2 FYNNEI. The CDR3 spans 14 residues. CDR3 residues: CASSEAGTYNEQFF. CDR3 DNA sequence: TGTGCCAGCTCGGAAGCGGGTACCTACAATGAGCAGTTCTTC.

V gene TRBV6-1 combines with J gene TRBJ2-7; the match to TRBD1 covers 9 bases. Germline lookup yields CDR1 MNHNS and CDR2 SASEGT. Germline trimming cut 4 bases from V and 3 bases from J; bases unmatched to any gene: 7. The CDR3 extends over 15 amino acids. As DNA, the CDR3 is TGTGCCAGCAGTGCTTCCTTGACAGGGGGCTACGAGCAGTACTTC. Its protein product is CASSASLTGGYEQYF.

V and J are TRBV5-1 and TRBJ1-6; unclear D gene. The V end was cut by 0 bases, the J end by 9 bases, with 19 bases between. The germline V gene encodes CDR1 SGHRS and CDR2 YFSETQ. The CDR3 loop spans 17 amino acids. CDR3 region: CASSLDLGRSGVSPLHF. The CDR3 nucleotides are TGCGCCAGCAGCTTGGATCTGGGAAGGAGCGGGGTTTCACCCCTCCACTTT.